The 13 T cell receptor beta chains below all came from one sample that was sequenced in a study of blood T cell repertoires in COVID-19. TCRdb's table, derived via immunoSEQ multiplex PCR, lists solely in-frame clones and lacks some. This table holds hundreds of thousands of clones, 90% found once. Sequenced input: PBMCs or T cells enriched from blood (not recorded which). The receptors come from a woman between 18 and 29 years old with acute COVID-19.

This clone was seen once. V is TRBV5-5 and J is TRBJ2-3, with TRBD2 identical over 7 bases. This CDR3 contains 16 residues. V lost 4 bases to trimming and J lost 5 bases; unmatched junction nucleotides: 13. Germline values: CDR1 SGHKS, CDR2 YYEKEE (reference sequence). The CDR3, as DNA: TGTGCCAGCAGCCCCCTCAGGACTAGTTCAGGAGATACGCAGTATTTT. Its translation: CASSPLRTSSGDTQYF.

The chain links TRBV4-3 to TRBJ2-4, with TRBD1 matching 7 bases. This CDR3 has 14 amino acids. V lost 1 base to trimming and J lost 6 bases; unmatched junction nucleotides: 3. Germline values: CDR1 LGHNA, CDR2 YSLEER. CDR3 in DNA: TGCGCCAGCAGCCAAGCCGACAGGGTAAACATTCAGTACTTC. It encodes CASSQADRVNIQYF.

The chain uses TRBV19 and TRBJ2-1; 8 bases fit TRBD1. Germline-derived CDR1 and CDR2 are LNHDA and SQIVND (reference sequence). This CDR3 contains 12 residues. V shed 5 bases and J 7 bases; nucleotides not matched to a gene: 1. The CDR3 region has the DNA TGTGCCAGTAGTGACAGGGGTAATGAGCAGTTCTTC. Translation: CASSDRGNEQFF.

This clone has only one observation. Written as DNA, the CDR3 is TGCGCCAGCAGCTTGTCTAGCGGGACGAACACCGGGGAGCTGTTTTTT. It yields the protein CASSLSSGTNTGELFF. This chain links TRBV5-1 with TRBJ2-2, with 9 bases fitting TRBD2. CDR1 and CDR2 from the germline V gene are SGHRS and YFSETQ. This CDR3 has 16 residues. The V gene end was trimmed by 1 base and the J gene end by 0 bases; junction bases not matched to a gene: 1. Based on the CDR3 plus reference TRBV5-1 and TRBJ2-2, the full variable domain is KAGVTQTPRYLIKTRGQQVTLSCSPISGHRSVSWYQQTPGQGLQFLFEYFSETQRNKGNFPGRFSGRQFSNSRSEMNVSTLELGDSALYLCASSLSSGTNTGELFFGEGSRLTVL.

CDR3 sequence reads: CASSPNLSGNTEAFF. The CDR3 region has the DNA TGTGCCAGCAGTCCCAACCTGTCCGGGAACACTGAAGCTTTCTTT. The chain combines TRBV28 with TRBJ1-1, with D unclear. V was clipped by 5 bases and J by 1 base, with 14 bases between them. Germline-derived CDR1 and CDR2 are MDHEN and SYDVKM. The CDR3 is 15 residues long. The full variable domain, completed using reference TRBV28 and TRBJ1-1, is DVKVTQSSRYLVKRTGEKVFLECVQDMDHENMFWYRQDPGLGLRLIYFSYDVKMKEKGDIPEGYSVSREKKERFSLILESASTNQTSMYLCASSPNLSGNTEAFFGQGTRLTVV.

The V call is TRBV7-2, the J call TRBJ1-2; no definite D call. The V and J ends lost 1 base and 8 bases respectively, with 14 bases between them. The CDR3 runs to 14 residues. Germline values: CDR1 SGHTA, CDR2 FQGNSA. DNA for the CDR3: TGTGCCAGCAGCTTAGATGGAGGATTAAGGGGCTACACCTTC. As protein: CASSLDGGLRGYTF.

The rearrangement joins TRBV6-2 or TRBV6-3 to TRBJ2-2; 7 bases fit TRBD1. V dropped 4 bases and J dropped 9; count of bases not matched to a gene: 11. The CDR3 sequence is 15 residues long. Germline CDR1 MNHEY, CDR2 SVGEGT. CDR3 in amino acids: CASSSQRTGVRELFF. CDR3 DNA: TGTGCCAGCAGTTCCCAGAGGACAGGTGTTAGGGAGCTGTTTTTT.

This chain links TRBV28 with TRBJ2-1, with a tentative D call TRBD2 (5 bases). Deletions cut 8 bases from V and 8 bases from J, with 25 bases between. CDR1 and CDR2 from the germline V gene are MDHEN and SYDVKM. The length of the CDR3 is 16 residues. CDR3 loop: CASRPTIRASLDEQFF. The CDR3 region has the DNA TGTGCCAGCCGCCCCACCATAAGGGCTAGCCTGGATGAGCAGTTCTTC. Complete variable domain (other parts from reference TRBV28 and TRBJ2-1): DVKVTQSSRYLVKRTGEKVFLECVQDMDHENMFWYRQDPGLGLRLIYFSYDVKMKEKGDIPEGYSVSREKKERFSLILESASTNQTSMYLCASRPTIRASLDEQFFGPGTRLTVL.

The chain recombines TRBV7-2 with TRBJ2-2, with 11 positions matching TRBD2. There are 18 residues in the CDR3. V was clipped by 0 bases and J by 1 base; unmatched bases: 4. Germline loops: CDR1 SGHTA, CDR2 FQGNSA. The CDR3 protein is CASSLAGLAVLNTGELFF. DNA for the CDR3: TGTGCCAGCAGCTTAGCGGGACTAGCGGTCCTGAACACCGGGGAGCTGTTTTTT.

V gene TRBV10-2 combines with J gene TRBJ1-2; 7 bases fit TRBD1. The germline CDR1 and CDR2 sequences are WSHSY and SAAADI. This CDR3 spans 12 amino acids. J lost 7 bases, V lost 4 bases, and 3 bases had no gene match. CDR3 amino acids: CASSARGSGYTF. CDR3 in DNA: TGCGCCAGCAGTGCCAGGGGGAGTGGCTACACCTTC.

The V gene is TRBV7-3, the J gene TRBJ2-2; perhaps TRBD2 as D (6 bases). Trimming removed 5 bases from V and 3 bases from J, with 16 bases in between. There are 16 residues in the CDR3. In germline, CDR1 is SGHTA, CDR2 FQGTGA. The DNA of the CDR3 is TGTGCCAGCAGCCAAGTCGGGGGATTTGACACCGGGGAGCTGTTTTTT. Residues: CASSQVGGFDTGELFF.

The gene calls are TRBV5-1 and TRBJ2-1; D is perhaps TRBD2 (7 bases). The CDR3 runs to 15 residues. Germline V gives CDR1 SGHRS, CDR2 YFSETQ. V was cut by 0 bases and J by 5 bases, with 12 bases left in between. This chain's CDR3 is CASSLAGGADNEQFF. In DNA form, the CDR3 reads TGCGCCAGCAGCTTGGCGGGGGGCGCCGACAATGAGCAGTTCTTC.

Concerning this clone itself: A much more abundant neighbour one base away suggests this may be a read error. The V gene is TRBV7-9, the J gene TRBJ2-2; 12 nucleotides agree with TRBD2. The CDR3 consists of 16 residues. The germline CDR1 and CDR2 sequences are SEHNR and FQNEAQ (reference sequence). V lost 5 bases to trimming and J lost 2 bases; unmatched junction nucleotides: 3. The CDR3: CASSPTSGRNTGELFF. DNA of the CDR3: TGTGCCAGCAGCCCGACTAGCGGGAGAAACACCGGGGAGCTGTTTTTT.